This T cell receptor beta chain comes out of a study of Graves' ophthalmopathy and Graves' hyperthyroidism. Regarding the study as a whole: The blood repertoire also included most expanded thyroid clonotypes above 0.001 frequency.

Amplification targeted the TCR beta CDR3 regions, with RNA transcripts as the source material. RT-PCR was first run with HTBI primers, then multiplex PCR in a second round. TCRdb passed the multiplex PCR reads through MiXCR, listing each CDR3 protein once. The repertoire consists of 300,000 to 400,000 distinct CDR3 sequences, with 17% occurring once and the leading ten covering 9% to 15%. This clonotype has ten or more counts. Its antigen is not known. Each diagnosis was determined on the basis of clinical symptoms, serum thyroxine, TRAb, thyroid ultrasound and orbital computed tomography. The V segment lost 6 bases and the J segment 1 base; nucleotides outside the gene matches: 3. This CDR3 contains 13 residues. In germline, CDR1 is SQVTM, CDR2 ANQGSEA.

The chain recombines TRBV29-1 with TRBJ1-1, with 9 positions matching TRBD1. Sequencing was done on a sample of peripheral blood. The sequence derives from an adult man with Graves' ophthalmopathy. The CDR3 here is CSVADRGNTEAFF. CDR3 bases: TGCAGCGTGGCGGACAGGGGGAACACTGAAGCTTTCTTT.